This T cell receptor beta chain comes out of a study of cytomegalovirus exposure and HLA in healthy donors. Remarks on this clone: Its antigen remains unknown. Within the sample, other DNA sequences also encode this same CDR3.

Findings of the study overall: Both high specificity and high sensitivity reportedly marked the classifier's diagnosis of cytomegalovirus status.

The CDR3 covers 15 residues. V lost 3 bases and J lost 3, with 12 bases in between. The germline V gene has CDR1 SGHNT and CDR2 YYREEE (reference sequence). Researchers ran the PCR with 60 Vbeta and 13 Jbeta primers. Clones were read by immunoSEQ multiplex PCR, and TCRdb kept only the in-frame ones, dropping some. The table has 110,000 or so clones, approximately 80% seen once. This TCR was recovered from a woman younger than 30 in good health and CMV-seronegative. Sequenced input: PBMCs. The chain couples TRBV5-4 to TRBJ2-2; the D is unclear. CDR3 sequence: CASSSTRGDTGELFF. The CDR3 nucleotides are TGTGCCAGCAGCTCCACGAGAGGCGACACCGGGGAGCTGTTTTTT.